This passage covers 6 T cell receptor beta chains from one sample sequenced in a study of blood T cell repertoires in COVID-19. Clones were sequenced by immunoSEQ multiplex PCR, and TCRdb holds only the in-frame ones, with some missing. The data show about 240,000 clones, with approximately 86% seen just once and more than 6% held by the top ten. The sample comprised peripheral blood. The receptors were sampled from a man in his sixties who had recovered from COVID-19.

The chain combines TRBV6-6 with TRBJ1-4; 8 bases line up with TRBD1. CDR3 length: 14 residues. The V and J ends lost 5 bases and 6 bases, in that order; junction bases with no gene match: 5. Germline values: CDR1 MNHNY, CDR2 SVGAGI (reference sequence). CDR3 residues: CASSAQGGDEKLFF. The CDR3 DNA reads as TGTGCCAGCAGTGCACAGGGGGGGGATGAAAAACTGTTTTTT.

As DNA, the CDR3 is TGTGCCAGCAGCCCCGGGGGGGAAGATAATTCACCCCTCCACTTT. Protein sequence: CASSPGGEDNSPLHF. The chain joins TRBV7-6 to TRBJ1-6; tentative D call: TRBD1 (5 bases). This CDR3 is built from 15 residues. Germline V gives CDR1 SGHVS, CDR2 FNYEAQ. Deletions cut 5 bases from V and 5 bases from J, with 13 bases between.

The chain combines TRBV6-5 with TRBJ2-7; 7 bases map to TRBD1. CDR3 length: 14 residues. J gave up 4 bases and V 0 bases, and 3 bases lay outside the gene matches. Per the germline V gene, CDR1 is MNHEY and CDR2 is SVGAGI. CDR3 sequence: CASSYSRGNYEQYV. CDR3 coding DNA: TGTGCCAGCAGTTACTCCAGGGGGAATTACGAGCAGTACGTC.

The rearrangement links TRBV21-1 to TRBJ2-7; TRBD1 was called by the table and not checked on the DNA. TRBV21-1 is flagged as a pseudogene. This CDR3 contains 15 residues. The CDR3 protein is CASSKGVTGSYEQYV. The CDR3 nucleotides are TGTGCCAGCAGCAAAGGAGTCACAGGCTCATACGAGCAGTACGTC.

V is TRBV19 and J is TRBJ1-5, with D perhaps matching TRBD1 (6 bases). V was clipped by 5 bases and J by 3 bases, with 14 bases between them. CDR3 size: 15 residues. CDR1 is LNHDA, CDR2 SQIVND, per germline (reference sequence). CDR3 nucleotides: TGTGCCAGTAGTCTCGGGGGGGCTCACAATCAGCCCCAGCATTTT. This gives the protein CASSLGGAHNQPQHF. The whole variable domain, remainder taken from reference TRBV19 and TRBJ1-5, is DGGITQSPKYLFRKEGQNVTLSCEQNLNHDAMYWYRQDPGQGLRLIYYSQIVNDFQKGDIAEGYSVSREKKESFPLTVTSAQKNPTAFYLCASSLGGAHNQPQHFGDGTRLSIL.

The gene calls are TRBV5-6 and TRBJ1-1, with TRBD1 as a possible D gene (5 bases). The CDR3 runs to 14 residues. The V and J ends lost 0 bases and 4 bases respectively, with 10 bases between them. Germline CDR1 SGHDT, CDR2 YYEEEE. This CDR3 is CASSLGPGGTEAFF. CDR3 nucleotide sequence: TGTGCCAGCAGCTTGGGACCCGGGGGCACTGAAGCTTTCTTT.